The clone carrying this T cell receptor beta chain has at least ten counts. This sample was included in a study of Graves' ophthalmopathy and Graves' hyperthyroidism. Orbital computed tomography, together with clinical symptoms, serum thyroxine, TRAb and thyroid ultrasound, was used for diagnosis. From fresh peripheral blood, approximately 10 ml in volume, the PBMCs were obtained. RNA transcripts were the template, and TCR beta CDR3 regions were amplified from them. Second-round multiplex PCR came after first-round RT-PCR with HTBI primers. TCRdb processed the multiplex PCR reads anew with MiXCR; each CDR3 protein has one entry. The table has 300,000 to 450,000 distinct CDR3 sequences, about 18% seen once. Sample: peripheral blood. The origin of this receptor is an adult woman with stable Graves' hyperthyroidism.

In nucleotides, the CDR3 is TGTGCCAGCAGTTACGCCGGGGCCGTCCAAGAGACCCAGTACTTC. It translates to CASSYAGAVQETQYF. V usage is TRBV6-2 or TRBV6-3 and J usage is TRBJ2-5; D tentatively reads TRBD1 or TRBD2 (5 bases each). Trimming took off 2 bases at V and 1 base at J, with 11 bases between the two ends. Germline V gene sequence: CDR1 MNHEY, CDR2 SVGEGT. This CDR3 is 15 amino acids long.